The T cell receptor beta chain described here comes from a study of vaccination effects on CD4 cells after COVID-19. Upon completion of approximately ten days in culture, CD4+ T cells were isolated. None of these healthy vaccinees had been infected with SARS-CoV-2 before vaccination. Looked up from germline, CDR1 is SGHNT and CDR2 is YENEEA. This CDR3 has 15 residues. Germline trimming cut 3 bases from V and 4 bases from J; bases unmatched to any gene: 3. Only a few counts were recorded for this clone. Its antigen is undetermined. Libraries were prepared by immunoSEQ multiplex PCR; TCRdb keeps only in-frame clonotypes and omits some of them. Of roughly 48,000 clones listed, 65% to 80% are singletons.

This chain links TRBV11-3 with TRBJ2-1; 10 bases fit TRBD2. Sequencing was performed on CD4+ T cells from PBMCs cultured without peptide, taken before COVID-19 vaccination. The sequence was collected from a human donor who received a COVID-19 vaccine. CDR3 sequence reads: CASSLSSGGYNEQFF. The CDR3, as DNA: TGTGCCAGCAGCTTGAGTAGCGGGGGGTACAATGAGCAGTTCTTC.